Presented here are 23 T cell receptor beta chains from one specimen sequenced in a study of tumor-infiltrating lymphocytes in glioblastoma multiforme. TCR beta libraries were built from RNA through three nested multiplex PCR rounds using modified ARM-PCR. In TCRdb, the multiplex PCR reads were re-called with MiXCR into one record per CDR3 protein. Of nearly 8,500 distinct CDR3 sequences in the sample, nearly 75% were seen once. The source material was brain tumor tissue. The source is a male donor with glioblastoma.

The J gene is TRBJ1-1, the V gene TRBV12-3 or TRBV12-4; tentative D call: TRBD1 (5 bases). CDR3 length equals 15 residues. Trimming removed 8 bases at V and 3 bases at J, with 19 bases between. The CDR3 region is CASAGLQGPHTEAFF. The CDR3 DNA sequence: TGTGCCAGCGCCGGGCTCCAGGGTCCCCACACTGAAGCTTTCTTT.

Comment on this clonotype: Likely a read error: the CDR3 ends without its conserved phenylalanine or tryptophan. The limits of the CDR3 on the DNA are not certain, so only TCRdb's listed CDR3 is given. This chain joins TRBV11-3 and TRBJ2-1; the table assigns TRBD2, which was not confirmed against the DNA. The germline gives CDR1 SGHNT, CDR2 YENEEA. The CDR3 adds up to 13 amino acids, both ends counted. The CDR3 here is CASSFGGPTEQLY.

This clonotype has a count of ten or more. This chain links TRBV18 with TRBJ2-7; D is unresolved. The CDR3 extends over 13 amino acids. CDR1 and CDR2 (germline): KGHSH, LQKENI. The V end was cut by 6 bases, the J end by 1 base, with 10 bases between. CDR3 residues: CASSPDASYEQYF. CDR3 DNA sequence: TGTGCCAGCTCTCCTGACGCTTCCTACGAGCAGTACTTC.

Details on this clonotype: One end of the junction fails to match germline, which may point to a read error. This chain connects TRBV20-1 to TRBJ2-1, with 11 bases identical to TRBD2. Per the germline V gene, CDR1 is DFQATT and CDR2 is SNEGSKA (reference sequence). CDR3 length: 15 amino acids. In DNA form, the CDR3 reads TGCAGCGCCCGTCATAGCGGGAGGGCCGGTAATGAGCAGTCCTTC. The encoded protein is CSARHSGRAGNEQSF.

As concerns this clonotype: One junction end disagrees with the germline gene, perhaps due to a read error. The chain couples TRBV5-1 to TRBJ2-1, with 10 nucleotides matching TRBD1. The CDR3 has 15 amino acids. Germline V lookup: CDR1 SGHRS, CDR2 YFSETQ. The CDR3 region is CANSFGTGVYNEQFF. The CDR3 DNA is TGCGCCAACAGCTTCGGGACAGGGGTCTACAATGAGCAGTTCTTC.

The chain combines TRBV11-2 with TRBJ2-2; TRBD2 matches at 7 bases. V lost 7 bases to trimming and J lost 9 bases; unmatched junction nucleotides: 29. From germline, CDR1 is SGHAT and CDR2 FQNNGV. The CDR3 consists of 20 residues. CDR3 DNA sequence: TGTGCCAGCACCCCCACATTCGGCCACGGGCTAGCGGTAAACATCCGGGAGCTGTTTTTT. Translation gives CASTPTFGHGLAVNIRELFF. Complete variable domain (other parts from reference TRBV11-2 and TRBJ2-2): EAGVAQSPRYKIIEKRQSVAFWCNPISGHATLYWYQQILGQGPKLLIQFQNNGVVDDSQLPKDRFSAERLKGVDSTLKIQPAKLEDSAVYLCASTPTFGHGLAVNIRELFFGEGSRLTVL.

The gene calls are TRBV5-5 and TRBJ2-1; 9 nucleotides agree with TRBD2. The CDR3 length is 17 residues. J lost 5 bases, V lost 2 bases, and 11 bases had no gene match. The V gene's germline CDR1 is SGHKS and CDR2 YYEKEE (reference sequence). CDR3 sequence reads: CASSFRGWSSGDNEQFF. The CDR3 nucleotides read TGTGCCAGCAGCTTTCGAGGGTGGTCTAGCGGGGACAATGAGCAGTTCTTC.

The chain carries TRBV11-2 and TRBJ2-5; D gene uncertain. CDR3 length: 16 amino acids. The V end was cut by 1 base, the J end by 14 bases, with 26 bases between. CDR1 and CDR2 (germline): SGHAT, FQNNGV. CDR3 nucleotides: TGTGCCAGCAGCTTAGGTACGGCAGCCAAACATGAGACTCATTACTTC. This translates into CASSLGTAAKHETHYF. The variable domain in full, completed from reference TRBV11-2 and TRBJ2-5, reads EAGVAQSPRYKIIEKRQSVAFWCNPISGHATLYWYQQILGQGPKLLIQFQNNGVVDDSQLPKDRFSAERLKGVDSTLKIQPAKLEDSAVYLCASSLGTAAKHETHYFGPGTRLLVL.

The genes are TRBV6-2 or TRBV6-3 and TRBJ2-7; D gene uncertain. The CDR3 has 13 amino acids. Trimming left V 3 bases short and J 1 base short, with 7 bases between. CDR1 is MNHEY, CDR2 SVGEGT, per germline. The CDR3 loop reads CASSYLKSYEQYF. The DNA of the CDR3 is TGTGCCAGCAGTTATCTAAAGTCCTACGAGCAGTACTTC.

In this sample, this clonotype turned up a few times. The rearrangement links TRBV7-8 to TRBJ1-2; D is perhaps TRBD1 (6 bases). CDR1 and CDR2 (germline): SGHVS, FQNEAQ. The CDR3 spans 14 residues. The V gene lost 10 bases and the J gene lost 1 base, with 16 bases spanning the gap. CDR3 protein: CATTPTGFNYGYTF. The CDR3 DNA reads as TGTGCCACCACCCCGACAGGTTTTAACTATGGCTACACCTTC.

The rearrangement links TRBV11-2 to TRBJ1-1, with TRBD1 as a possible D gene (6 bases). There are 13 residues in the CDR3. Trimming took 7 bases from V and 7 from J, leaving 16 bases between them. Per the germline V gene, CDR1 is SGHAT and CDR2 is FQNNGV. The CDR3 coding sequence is TGTGCCAGCATCCCGGACAGAATGATTGAAGCTTTCTTT. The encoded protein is CASIPDRMIEAFF.

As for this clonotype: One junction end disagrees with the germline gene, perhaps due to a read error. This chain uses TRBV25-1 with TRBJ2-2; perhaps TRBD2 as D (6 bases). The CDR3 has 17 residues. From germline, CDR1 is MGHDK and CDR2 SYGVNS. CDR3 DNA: TGTGCCAGCAGTGCCCAAGGAGGGCGCCTTGGCACTGGGGAGCCGTTTTTT. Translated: CASSAQGGRLGTGEPFF.

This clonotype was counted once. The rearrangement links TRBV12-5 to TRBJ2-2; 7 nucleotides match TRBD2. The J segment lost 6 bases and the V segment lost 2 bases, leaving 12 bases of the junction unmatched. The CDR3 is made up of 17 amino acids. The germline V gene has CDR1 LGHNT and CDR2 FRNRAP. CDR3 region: CASGLMAGVGFAGELFF. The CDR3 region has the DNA TGTGCTAGTGGTTTGATGGCGGGAGTAGGGTTCGCCGGGGAGCTGTTTTTT.

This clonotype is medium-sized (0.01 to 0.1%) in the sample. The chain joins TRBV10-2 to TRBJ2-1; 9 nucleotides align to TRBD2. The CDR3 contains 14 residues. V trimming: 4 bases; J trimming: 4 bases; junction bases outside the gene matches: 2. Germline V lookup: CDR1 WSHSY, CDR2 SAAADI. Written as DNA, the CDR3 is TGCGCCAGCAGTGGAAGCGGGAGGTACAATGAGCAGTTCTTC. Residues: CASSGSGRYNEQFF.

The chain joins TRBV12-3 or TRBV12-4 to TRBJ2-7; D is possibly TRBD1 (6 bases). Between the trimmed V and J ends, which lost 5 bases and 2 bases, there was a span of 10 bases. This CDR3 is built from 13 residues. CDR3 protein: CASSRQEAYEQYF. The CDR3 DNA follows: TGTGCCAGCAGTCGACAGGAAGCCTACGAGCAGTACTTC.

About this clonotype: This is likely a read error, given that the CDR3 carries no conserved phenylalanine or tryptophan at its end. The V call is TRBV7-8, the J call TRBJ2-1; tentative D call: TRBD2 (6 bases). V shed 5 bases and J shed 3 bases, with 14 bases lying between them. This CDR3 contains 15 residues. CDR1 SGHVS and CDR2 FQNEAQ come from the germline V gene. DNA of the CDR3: TGTGCCAGCAGCCAGAAGTCCGGGGGCTACAATGAGCAGTTCTCC. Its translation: CASSQKSGGYNEQFS.

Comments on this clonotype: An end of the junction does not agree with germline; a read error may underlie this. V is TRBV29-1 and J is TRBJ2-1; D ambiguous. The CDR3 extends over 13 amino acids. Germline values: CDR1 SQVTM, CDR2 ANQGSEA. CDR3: CSVGDISCNEQFF. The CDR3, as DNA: TGCAGCGTTGGGGATATCTCCTGCAATGAGCAGTTCTTC.

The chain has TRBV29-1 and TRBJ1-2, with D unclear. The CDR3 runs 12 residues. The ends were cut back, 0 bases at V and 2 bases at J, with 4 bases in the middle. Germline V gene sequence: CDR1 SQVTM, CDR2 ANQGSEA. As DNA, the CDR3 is TGCAGCGTTGAAGATCGGAACTATGGCTACACCTTC. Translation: CSVEDRNYGYTF.

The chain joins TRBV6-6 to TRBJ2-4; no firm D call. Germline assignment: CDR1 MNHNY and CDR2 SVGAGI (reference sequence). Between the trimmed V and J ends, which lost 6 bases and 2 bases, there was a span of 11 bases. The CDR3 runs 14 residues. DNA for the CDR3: TGTGCCAGCAGGGCCCCCGGGTCCAAAAACATTCAGTACTTC. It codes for CASRAPGSKNIQYF.

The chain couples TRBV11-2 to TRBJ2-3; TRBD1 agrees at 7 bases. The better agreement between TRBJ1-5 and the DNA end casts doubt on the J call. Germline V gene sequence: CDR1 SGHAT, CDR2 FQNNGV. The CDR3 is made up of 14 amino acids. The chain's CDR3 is CASSLQGVADTQHF. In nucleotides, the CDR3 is TGTGCCAGCAGCTTACAGGGGGTAGCAGATACGCAGCATTTT.

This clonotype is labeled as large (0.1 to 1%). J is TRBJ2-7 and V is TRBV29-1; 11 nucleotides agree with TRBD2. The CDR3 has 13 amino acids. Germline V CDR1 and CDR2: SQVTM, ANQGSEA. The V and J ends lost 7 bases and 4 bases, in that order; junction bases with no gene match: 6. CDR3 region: CSGKTSGSYEQYF. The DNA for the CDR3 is TGCAGCGGAAAAACTAGCGGGAGTTACGAGCAGTACTTC.

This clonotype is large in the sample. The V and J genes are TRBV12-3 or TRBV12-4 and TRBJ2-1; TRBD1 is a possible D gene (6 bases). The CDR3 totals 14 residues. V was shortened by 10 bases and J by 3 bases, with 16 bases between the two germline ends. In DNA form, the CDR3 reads TGTGCCATTACCCAGGGGACAATCTACAATGAGCAGTTCTTC. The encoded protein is CAITQGTIYNEQFF.

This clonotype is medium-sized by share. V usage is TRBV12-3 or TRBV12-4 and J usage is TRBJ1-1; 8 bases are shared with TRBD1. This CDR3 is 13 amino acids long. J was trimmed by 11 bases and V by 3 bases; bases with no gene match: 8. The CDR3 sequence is CASSFSTGGWAFF. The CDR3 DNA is TGTGCCAGCAGTTTCAGTACAGGGGGATGGGCTTTCTTT.